A single sample is the source of the 26 T cell receptor beta chains below, sequenced in a study of identical twins. TCRdb reprocessed the 5' RACE reads via MiXCR and lists one record per CDR3 protein. The sample has a few hundred thousand distinct CDR3 sequences, nearly 10% seen once. These records were also assigned to another study, of yellow fever vaccine responses in identical twins.

The sample consisted of PBMCs. Receptor source: a woman between 18 and 29 years old in good health.

The DNA for the CDR3 is TGTGCCACCGCCCGTATGACGTCCTACAATGAGCAGTTCTTC. This codes for CATARMTSYNEQFF. The chain employs TRBV12-3 or TRBV12-4 and TRBJ2-1; no clear D. The CDR3 covers 14 residues. Deletions cut 10 bases from V and 1 base from J, with 14 bases between.

The chain joins TRBV6-5 to TRBJ2-7; 8 nucleotides align to TRBD1. The ends lost 0 bases at V and 1 base at J; junction bases unmatched: 5. The CDR3 loop spans 16 amino acids. In germline, CDR1 is MNHEY, CDR2 SVGAGI. Here the CDR3 reads CASSYSLGQASYEQYF. The CDR3 region has the DNA TGTGCCAGCAGTTACTCTCTGGGACAGGCATCCTACGAGCAGTACTTC.

This clonotype was found many times. This chain connects TRBV4-2 to TRBJ2-1; D is perhaps TRBD2 (5 bases). Trimming shortened V by 0 bases and J by 0 bases, and 9 bases separated the two germline ends. The CDR3 covers 16 residues. The V gene's germline CDR1 is LGHNA and CDR2 YNFKEQ. The CDR3 DNA follows: TGTGCCAGCAGCCAAGATGGCGGGTCCTCCTACAATGAGCAGTTCTTC. Translation: CASSQDGGSSYNEQFF.

A few counts support this clonotype. The genes are TRBV3-1 and TRBJ2-7; possible D gene TRBD2, 5 bases. Trimming took off 1 base at V and 3 bases at J, with 13 bases between the two ends. The CDR3 has 15 amino acids. The germline V gene has CDR1 LGHDT and CDR2 YNNKEL (reference sequence). CDR3 in DNA: TGTGCCAGCAGCCAAGGGAGCGGTAAAGTCTACGAGCAGTACTTC. Amino acids: CASSQGSGKVYEQYF.

This clonotype has just a few counts. The chain uses TRBV15 and TRBJ2-7, with 10 bases fitting TRBD2. The germline V gene encodes CDR1 LNHNV and CDR2 YYDKDF (reference sequence). Trimming at V came to 0 bases and at J to 0 bases, leaving 8 bases not matched to a gene. There are 18 residues in the CDR3. The CDR3 sequence is CATSRDLRASGSSYEQYF. In nucleotides, the CDR3 is TGTGCCACCAGCAGAGATCTGCGCGCTAGCGGGAGCTCCTACGAGCAGTACTTC. Supplemented by reference TRBV15 and TRBJ2-7, the full variable domain reads DAMVIQNPRYQVTQFGKPVTLSCSQTLNHNVMYWYQQKSSQAPKLLFHYYDKDFNNEADTPDNFQSRRPNTSFCFLDIRSPGLGDTAMYLCATSRDLRASGSSYEQYFGPGTRLTVT.

This clonotype appeared a few times. The V gene is TRBV11-3, the J gene TRBJ2-4; a weak D match, TRBD1 (5 bases). The CDR3 has 16 residues. Germline V gives CDR1 SGHNT, CDR2 YENEEA. V was cut by 5 bases and J by 0 bases, with 14 bases left in between. The CDR3 region is CASSAGKALAKNIQYF. The DNA of the CDR3 is TGTGCCAGCAGCGCAGGGAAGGCTCTAGCCAAAAACATTCAGTACTTC.

This clonotype was observed a handful of times. The chain has TRBV15 and TRBJ2-3, with 8 bases fitting TRBD2. CDR1 is LNHNV and CDR2 is YYDKDF in the germline V gene (reference sequence). With V trimmed by 5 bases and J by 6 bases, 13 bases remained unmatched. The CDR3 loop spans 16 amino acids. This chain's CDR3 is CATSGWVTGGPDTQYF. Here the CDR3 DNA reads TGTGCCACCAGCGGATGGGTAACGGGAGGGCCTGATACGCAGTATTTT.

This sequence joins TRBV5-1 and TRBJ2-3; D may correspond to TRBD1 or TRBD2 (6 bases each). Between the trimmed V and J ends, which lost 0 bases and 0 bases, there was a span of 11 bases. The CDR3 extends over 16 amino acids. The germline gives CDR1 SGHRS, CDR2 YFSETQ. CDR3 sequence: CASSLVVGGSTDTQYF. CDR3 DNA sequence: TGCGCCAGCAGCTTGGTGGTCGGGGGCAGCACAGATACGCAGTATTTT.

This clonotype was counted a few times. The gene calls are TRBV20-1 and TRBJ2-7; 10 nucleotides match TRBD2. The CDR3 is made up of 14 amino acids. The V segment lost 5 bases and the J segment 3 bases; nucleotides outside the gene matches: 7. Germline loops: CDR1 DFQATT, CDR2 SNEGSKA (reference sequence). CDR3 amino acids: CSARAPSGSYEQYF. The CDR3 bases are TGCAGTGCTCGCGCCCCTAGCGGGAGCTACGAGCAGTACTTC.

This clonotype was picked up a small number of times. V is TRBV25-1 and J is TRBJ2-7; D gene unclear. Trimming shortened V by 6 bases and J by 2 bases, and 14 bases separated the two germline ends. This CDR3 is 14 amino acids long. In germline, CDR1 is MGHDK, CDR2 SYGVNS. The CDR3 DNA sequence: TGTGCCAGCAGGTGGGTGGCCTCAACCTACGAGCAGTACTTC. Protein sequence: CASRWVASTYEQYF.

In its sample, this clonotype was seen a few times. This rearrangement joins TRBV6-1 to TRBJ2-7; tentatively, D is TRBD2 (5 bases). The CDR3 is made up of 13 amino acids. Germline CDR1 and CDR2: MNHNS and SASEGT. Deletions cut 8 bases from V and 4 bases from J, with 15 bases between. CDR3 region: CASPFYREYEQYF. The CDR3 DNA is TGTGCCAGCCCTTTTTATAGGGAGTACGAGCAGTACTTC.

V is TRBV4-1 and J is TRBJ2-1; the D is unclear. The CDR3 length is 16 residues. Trimming cost V 4 bases and J 0 bases, with 13 bases left between them. Per germline, CDR1 MGHRA and CDR2 YSYEKL. The CDR3 reads CASSPWTHSSYNEQFF. In nucleotides, the CDR3 is TGCGCCAGCAGCCCCTGGACCCATAGCTCCTACAATGAGCAGTTCTTC.

This clonotype was recorded many times. DNA of the CDR3: TGTGCCAGCAGCACAGTATCTGGTCTTCCAGGTTGGGATGAGCAGTTCTTC. Its translation is CASSTVSGLPGWDEQFF. The chain recombines TRBV28 with TRBJ2-1; D gene unclear. This CDR3 contains 17 residues. V was trimmed by 6 bases and J by 8 bases, leaving 26 bases between them. Germline V lookup: CDR1 MDHEN, CDR2 SYDVKM.

There are a few counts of this clonotype. The gene calls are TRBV12-3 or TRBV12-4 and TRBJ2-7; 8 nucleotides match TRBD1. Germline trimming cut 1 base from V and 5 bases from J; bases unmatched to any gene: 10. The CDR3 consists of 16 residues. CDR3 sequence (DNA): TGTGCCAGCAGTTTAGGGGATAGACAGGGGAGCGACGAGCAGTACTTC. Translated, it gives CASSLGDRQGSDEQYF.

The gene calls are TRBV10-3 and TRBJ2-3; 7 bases map to TRBD2. The CDR3 is made up of 14 amino acids. J gave up 2 bases and V 6 bases, and 5 bases lay outside the gene matches. Germline V gives CDR1 ENHRY, CDR2 SYGVKD. The CDR3 DNA reads TGTGCCATCAGGGGAGGGGACCCCACAGATACGCAGTATTTT. Its protein is CAIRGGDPTDTQYF.

This clonotype was found many times. V usage is TRBV15 and J usage is TRBJ2-1; perhaps D is TRBD1 or TRBD2 (6 bases each). Germline V lookup: CDR1 LNHNV, CDR2 YYDKDF (reference sequence). CDR3 size: 15 residues. V lost 3 bases and J lost 3, with 12 bases in between. The CDR3 protein is CATSSRGGDYNEQFF. The DNA of the CDR3 is TGTGCCACCAGCAGCAGGGGAGGAGACTACAATGAGCAGTTCTTC.

This clonotype was seen at least ten times. This sequence joins TRBV4-3 and TRBJ2-2, with D unresolved. Germline V CDR1 and CDR2: LGHNA, YSLEER. This CDR3 has 15 amino acids. Trimming stripped 0 bases from V and 7 bases from J, with 12 bases between. CDR3 in DNA: TGCGCCAGCAGCCAAGAAAGGCTAACGGGCGGGGAGCTGTTTTTT. Its translation: CASSQERLTGGELFF.

This clonotype has more than one count but fewer than ten. DNA for the CDR3: TGTGCCAGCAGCTCCAGCGGGACAGTCACTTCCTATGGCTACACCTTC. The encoded protein is CASSSSGTVTSYGYTF. The rearrangement uses TRBV7-9 and TRBJ1-2; 7 nucleotides align to TRBD1. CDR1 and CDR2 (germline): SEHNR, FQNEAQ (reference sequence). The V segment lost 4 bases and the J segment 4 bases; nucleotides outside the gene matches: 12. The CDR3 sequence is 16 residues long.

The table lists this clonotype with a few counts. The chain couples TRBV6-5 to TRBJ2-7; no definite D call. Germline assignment: CDR1 MNHEY and CDR2 SVGAGI. V lost 4 bases to trimming and J lost 0 bases, with 7 bases between them. CDR3 size: 13 residues. This CDR3 is CASSSQSSYEQYF. The CDR3 DNA sequence: TGTGCCAGCAGTTCTCAGAGCTCCTACGAGCAGTACTTC.

This clonotype was seen ten or more times. The rearrangement joins TRBV29-1 to TRBJ2-1; D remains ambiguous. V lost 3 bases, J lost 8 bases, and 8 bases lay in between. Germline assignment: CDR1 SQVTM and CDR2 ANQGSEA. This CDR3 is 11 amino acids long. The CDR3 here is CSVDLWYEQFF. Here the CDR3 DNA reads TGCAGCGTTGACCTCTGGTATGAGCAGTTCTTC.

The chain employs TRBV29-1 and TRBJ1-2; D unresolved. V was pared by 2 bases and J by 5 bases, with 6 bases between. The CDR3 loop spans 11 amino acids. Germline-derived CDR1 and CDR2 are SQVTM and ANQGSEA. The CDR3 reads CSVELGYGYTF. In nucleotides, the CDR3 is TGCAGCGTTGAATTGGGTTATGGCTACACCTTC.

This clonotype was counted a few times. The V call is TRBV9, the J call TRBJ2-2, with 8 nucleotides matching TRBD1. The germline V gene has CDR1 SGDLS and CDR2 YYNGEE. This CDR3 is built from 16 residues. V was clipped by 0 bases and J by 5 bases; unmatched bases: 6. The CDR3 DNA follows: TGTGCCAGCAGCGTAGAGATACAGGGGGTAACCGGGGAGCTGTTTTTT. Translated: CASSVEIQGVTGELFF.

This clonotype was seen a few times. V gene TRBV29-1 combines with J gene TRBJ2-3; D unresolved. Deletions cut 0 bases from V and 11 bases from J, with 6 bases between. The CDR3 contains 10 residues. Germline values: CDR1 SQVTM, CDR2 ANQGSEA. The CDR3 spells CSVEDPRQYF. In nucleotides, the CDR3 is TGCAGCGTTGAAGATCCTCGGCAGTATTTT.

This clonotype was observed at least ten times. J is TRBJ2-3 and V is TRBV12-3 or TRBV12-4, with 10 nucleotides matching TRBD1. The CDR3 extends over 16 amino acids. V trimming: 4 bases; J trimming: 3 bases; junction bases outside the gene matches: 7. The CDR3 region has the DNA TGTGCCAGCAGTTCCCGGGACAGGGGATTGACAGATACGCAGTATTTT. It is translated as CASSSRDRGLTDTQYF.

This clonotype has ten or more counts. V usage is TRBV18 and J usage is TRBJ2-1; 8 bases match TRBD2. Germline CDR1 is KGHSH and CDR2 is LQKENI. The V gene end was trimmed by 3 bases and the J gene end by 4 bases; junction bases not matched to a gene: 5. This CDR3 is 15 amino acids long. CDR3 sequence: CASSPWASGYNEQFF. CDR3 DNA sequence: TGTGCCAGCTCACCCTGGGCTAGCGGGTACAATGAGCAGTTCTTC.

In this sample, this clonotype turned up a few times. V usage is TRBV7-2 and J usage is TRBJ1-3; D is perhaps TRBD1 (5 bases). From germline, CDR1 is SGHTA and CDR2 FQGNSA. V was trimmed by 6 bases and J by 4 bases, leaving 22 bases between them. This CDR3 is 17 amino acids long. CDR3 amino acids: CASRPPGVLGSGNTIYF. In DNA form, the CDR3 reads TGTGCCAGCAGACCCCCGGGGGTGTTGGGTTCGGGAAACACCATATATTTT.